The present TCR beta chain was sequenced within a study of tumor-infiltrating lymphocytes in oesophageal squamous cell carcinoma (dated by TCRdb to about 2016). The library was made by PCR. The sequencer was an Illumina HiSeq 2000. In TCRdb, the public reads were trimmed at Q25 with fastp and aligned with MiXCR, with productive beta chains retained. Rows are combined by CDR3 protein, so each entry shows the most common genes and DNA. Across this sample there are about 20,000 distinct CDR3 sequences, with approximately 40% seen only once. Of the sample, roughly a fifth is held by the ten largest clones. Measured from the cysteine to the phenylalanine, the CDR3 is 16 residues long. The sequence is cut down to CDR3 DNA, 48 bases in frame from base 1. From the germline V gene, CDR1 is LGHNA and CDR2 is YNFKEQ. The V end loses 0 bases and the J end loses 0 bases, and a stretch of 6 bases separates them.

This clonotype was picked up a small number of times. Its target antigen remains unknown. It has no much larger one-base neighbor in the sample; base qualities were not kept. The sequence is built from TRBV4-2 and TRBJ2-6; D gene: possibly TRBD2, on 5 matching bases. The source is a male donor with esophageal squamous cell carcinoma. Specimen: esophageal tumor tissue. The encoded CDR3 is CASSQERGSGANVLTF. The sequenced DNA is TGTGCCAGCAGCCAAGAACGGGGCTCTGGGGCCAACGTCCTGACTTTC.